The 17 T cell receptor beta chains listed next were all sequenced from one sample in a study of blood T cell repertoires in COVID-19. TCRdb's table, derived via immunoSEQ multiplex PCR, lists solely in-frame clones and lacks some. This sample has fewer than 450,000 clones, with around 88% found just once. Source material: peripheral blood. These receptor sequences come from a woman aged 50 to 65 with COVID-19, enrolled during active disease.

This rearrangement joins TRBV4-2 to TRBJ2-4; TRBD2 agrees at 7 bases. Unmatched junction bases numbered 6, after V lost 4 bases and J lost 0 bases. The CDR3 consists of 16 residues. The germline CDR1 and CDR2 sequences are LGHNA and YNFKEQ. Written as DNA, the CDR3 is TGTGCCAGCAGCCCGAGCGGGGCACTAGCCAAAAACATTCAGTACTTC. This sequence encodes CASSPSGALAKNIQYF.

For the CDR3, the DNA is TGTGCCAGCAGCTTTGGTGCAGGTTATAACACTGAAGCTTTCTTT. Protein sequence: CASSFGAGYNTEAFF. J is TRBJ1-1 and V is TRBV5-6; D remains unclear. Between the trimmed V and J ends, which lost 2 bases and 2 bases, there was a span of 13 bases. The germline V gene has CDR1 SGHDT and CDR2 YYEEEE. The CDR3 totals 15 residues.

V is TRBV6-6 and J is TRBJ1-1; possibly TRBD1 for D (5 bases). The CDR3 has 16 residues. CDR1 MNHNY and CDR2 SVGAGI come from the germline V gene (reference sequence). Between the trimmed V and J ends, which lost 6 bases and 2 bases, there was a span of 19 bases. This chain's CDR3 is CASRPSRGIENTEAFF. Written as DNA, the CDR3 is TGTGCCAGCAGACCGTCCCGGGGGATAGAAAACACTGAAGCTTTCTTT.

V gene TRBV18 combines with J gene TRBJ1-2; D may be TRBD1 (5 bases). The CDR3 loop spans 14 amino acids. From germline, CDR1 is KGHSH and CDR2 LQKENI. Deletions cut 3 bases from V and 13 bases from J, with 21 bases between. The CDR3 DNA follows: TGTGCCAGCTCACCGTCGGGGGATCGTTCTTTGCTCACCTTC. Protein: CASSPSGDRSLLTF.

The rearrangement links TRBV10-3 to TRBJ1-6, with a tentative D call TRBD1 (5 bases). The CDR3 is 13 amino acids. Germline values: CDR1 ENHRY, CDR2 SYGVKD. Trimming left V 9 bases short and J 7 bases short, with 13 bases between. CDR3 sequence (DNA): TGTGCCATAAGGCAGGGCACAAATTCACCCCTCCACTTT. It translates to CAIRQGTNSPLHF.

The chain uses TRBV25-1 and TRBJ2-5, with a weak D call TRBD1 (6 bases). The V end was cut by 4 bases, the J end by 5 bases, with 11 bases between. The CDR3 has 13 amino acids. CDR1 MGHDK and CDR2 SYGVNS come from the germline V gene. In DNA form, the CDR3 reads TGTGCCAGCAGTGCCCAGGGGACGGAGACCCAGTACTTC. Residues: CASSAQGTETQYF. Filled out from reference TRBV25-1 and TRBJ2-5, the complete variable domain reads EADIYQTPRYLVIGTGKKITLECSQTMGHDKMYWYQQDPGMELHLIHYSYGVNSTEKGDLSSESTVSRIRTEHFPLTLESARPSHTSQYLCASSAQGTETQYFGPGTRLLVL.

The V gene is TRBV10-2, the J gene TRBJ2-7; TRBD2 is a possible D gene (5 bases). CDR1 and CDR2 (germline): WSHSY, SAAADI. V lost 6 bases to trimming and J lost 7 bases, with 22 bases between them. CDR3 size: 15 residues. CDR3 in DNA: TGCGCCAGCAGGGGAGAGCTGGATCCACGGCGTGAGCAGTACTTC. It yields the protein CASRGELDPRREQYF.

This clone was seen once. The genes are TRBV7-7 and TRBJ2-5, with 10 bases lining up with TRBD1. J gave up 11 bases and V 1 base, and 10 bases lay outside the gene matches. CDR1 is SSHAT and CDR2 is FNYEAQ in the germline V gene (reference sequence). The CDR3 runs to 15 residues. This CDR3 reads CASSLGGGTGERQYF. CDR3 nucleotides: TGTGCCAGCAGCTTAGGAGGGGGGACAGGGGAGCGGCAGTACTTC.

The chain has TRBV5-1 and TRBJ2-3; a weak D match, TRBD1 (6 bases). This CDR3 spans 14 amino acids. The V end was cut by 4 bases, the J end by 0 bases, with 9 bases between. Germline V gene data show CDR1 as SGHRS and CDR2 as YFSETQ. The CDR3 loop reads CASSRGQSTDTQYF. As DNA, the CDR3 is TGCGCCAGCAGCCGTGGACAGAGCACAGATACGCAGTATTTT. Full variable domain (missing parts from reference TRBV5-1 and TRBJ2-3): KAGVTQTPRYLIKTRGQQVTLSCSPISGHRSVSWYQQTPGQGLQFLFEYFSETQRNKGNFPGRFSGRQFSNSRSEMNVSTLELGDSALYLCASSRGQSTDTQYFGPGTRLTVL.

The J gene is TRBJ2-3, the V gene TRBV4-2; 9 bases match TRBD2. The CDR3 consists of 16 residues. Trimming took 3 bases from V and 4 from J; bases not matched to a gene: 8. CDR1 is LGHNA, CDR2 YNFKEQ, per germline. CDR3 sequence reads: CASSQGSSGGPDTQYF. The CDR3 DNA follows: TGTGCCAGCAGCCAGGGGAGCAGCGGGGGGCCAGATACGCAGTATTTT.

The chain carries TRBV18 and TRBJ1-6; 7 bases fit TRBD1. With 5 bases clipped from V and 0 bases from J, the junction kept 4 bases outside the gene matches. The CDR3 covers 16 residues. Germline assignment: CDR1 KGHSH and CDR2 LQKENI. The CDR3: CASSVDRSSYNSPLHF. The CDR3 coding sequence is TGTGCCAGCTCAGTGGACAGGAGCTCCTATAATTCACCCCTCCACTTT.

This clone showed up just once. The chain has TRBV7-3 and TRBJ2-7; TRBD1 matches 10 bases. The CDR3 totals 17 residues. Germline V gene data show CDR1 as SGHTA and CDR2 as FQGTGA. The V segment lost 0 bases and the J segment 2 bases; nucleotides outside the gene matches: 7. In DNA, the CDR3 is TGTGCCAGCAGCTTAACGTCTATGGGACAGGGGCCCTACGAGCAGTACTTC. Translating it yields CASSLTSMGQGPYEQYF.

This chain connects TRBV5-1 to TRBJ2-5, with 7 bases matching TRBD1. The germline CDR1 and CDR2 sequences are SGHRS and YFSETQ. The V segment lost 6 bases and the J segment 4 bases; nucleotides outside the gene matches: 9. CDR3 length equals 14 residues. The CDR3 protein is CASNRQGVVETQYF. CDR3 in DNA: TGCGCCAGCAATCGACAGGGAGTGGTAGAGACCCAGTACTTC. Complete variable domain (other parts from reference TRBV5-1 and TRBJ2-5): KAGVTQTPRYLIKTRGQQVTLSCSPISGHRSVSWYQQTPGQGLQFLFEYFSETQRNKGNFPGRFSGRQFSNSRSEMNVSTLELGDSALYLCASNRQGVVETQYFGPGTRLLVL.

The chain uses TRBV11-2 and TRBJ1-1; D gene uncertain. This CDR3 region has 13 residues. The V and J ends lost 1 base and 5 bases respectively, with 8 bases between them. Germline values: CDR1 SGHAT, CDR2 FQNNGV. CDR3 loop: CASSLVWRTEAFF. The CDR3 DNA reads as TGTGCCAGCAGCTTAGTGTGGCGGACTGAAGCTTTCTTT.

This chain links TRBV25-1 with TRBJ1-6; the D gene is possibly TRBD1 (6 bases). The V gene's germline CDR1 is MGHDK and CDR2 SYGVNS. The V end was cut by 1 base, the J end by 9 bases, with 16 bases between. The CDR3 runs 16 residues. CDR3 sequence (DNA): TGTGCCAGCAGTGAATTCGGGGACATACCCGTTTCACCCCTCCACTTT. It translates to CASSEFGDIPVSPLHF.

The chain has TRBV6-5 and TRBJ1-3; TRBD1 is a possible D gene (5 bases). The V end was cut by 2 bases, the J end by 4 bases, with 9 bases between. The CDR3 runs to 14 residues. Germline CDR1 is MNHEY and CDR2 is SVGAGI. The CDR3 loop is CASSYQGRGNTIYF. DNA of the CDR3: TGTGCCAGCAGTTACCAGGGAAGGGGAAACACCATATATTTT.

This clone appeared a single time. The gene calls are TRBV18 and TRBJ1-2; the D gene is possibly TRBD1 (5 bases). CDR1 and CDR2 from the germline V gene are KGHSH and LQKENI. CDR3 length: 17 residues. V was trimmed by 4 bases and J by 2 bases, leaving 20 bases between them. The CDR3 here is CASSQKSGGAANYGYTF. CDR3 sequence (DNA): TGTGCCAGCTCACAAAAATCAGGAGGGGCGGCCAACTATGGCTACACCTTC. Supplemented by reference TRBV18 and TRBJ1-2, the full variable domain reads NAGVMQNPRHLVRRRGQEARLRCSPMKGHSHVYWYRQLPEEGLKFMVYLQKENIIDESGMPKERFSAEFPKEGPSILRIQQVVRGDSAAYFCASSQKSGGAANYGYTFGSGTRLTVV.